This T cell receptor beta chain was captured by sequencing in a study of cytomegalovirus exposure and HLA in healthy donors. With V trimmed by 2 bases and J by 4 bases, 7 bases remained unmatched. CDR1 and CDR2 (germline): GTSNPN, SVGIG (reference sequence). CDR3 size: 14 residues. These donors counted as nominally healthy when sampled, but unrecorded immune exposures were likely. As concerns this clone: The antigen is not known.

Regarding the study as a whole: A prior analysis recorded that most TCR beta V segments were productive about 90% or about 30% of the time. Donors were assumed by presence/absence analyses to have roughly uniform sequencing depth. Associated with cytomegalovirus, according to the listing, were 150 to 200 TCR beta chains.

Researchers ran the PCR with 60 Vbeta and 13 Jbeta primers. Clones were read by immunoSEQ multiplex PCR, and TCRdb kept only the in-frame ones, dropping some. This table holds under 200,000 clones, roughly 68% found once. This TCR came from a woman aged 30 to 39 in good health and CMV-seronegative. Sequenced material: PBMCs. This chain connects TRBV30 to TRBJ1-1; 7 nucleotides match TRBD1. The CDR3: CAWSPDRVGTEAFF. In nucleotides, the CDR3 is TGTGCCTGGAGTCCTGACAGGGTAGGCACTGAAGCTTTCTTT.